In this sample, the clone carrying this T cell receptor beta chain is medium-sized. Its antigen is undetermined. These data come from a study of HIV-infected patients and healthy controls. Study context: A modest, significant CD4 rise occurred in about 90% of the 16 patients after three months of therapy. Total CDR3 counts per chain did not differ significantly between patients and controls. Overall study findings and caveats: Compared with healthy controls, HIV-infected patients showed less CDR3 sharing between individuals. Healthy controls carried many MAIT alpha-chain CDR3s, while HIV+ repertoires had few.

Reverse transcription used around 540 ng RNA and constant-region primers for alpha and beta. Alpha and beta chain libraries were made separately by chain-specific third strand synthesis with multiplexing indices. MiXCR, run by TCRdb on the 5' RACE reads, gives a single entry per CDR3 protein. The sample has roughly 3,500 distinct CDR3 sequences, less than 10% seen once; the top ten hold 17%. Roughly three months, about 14 weeks, into antiretroviral therapy, follow-up blood was collected. No cell fractionation was done, so the repertoire covers all unsorted peripheral blood T cells. Sequencing was performed on blood, taken during antiretroviral therapy. The source is an adult with HIV infection.

CDR3 DNA sequence: TGTGCCAGCAGTTACGGACAGGGTGAGGAAAAACTGTTTTTT. This gives the protein CASSYGQGEEKLFF. The genes are TRBV6-6 and TRBJ1-4, with 8 bases aligning to TRBD1. The junction had 4 bases not matched to a gene; V was cut back by 2 bases and J by 8 bases. The CDR3 totals 14 residues. Germline-derived CDR1 and CDR2 are MNHNY and SVGAGI (reference sequence).